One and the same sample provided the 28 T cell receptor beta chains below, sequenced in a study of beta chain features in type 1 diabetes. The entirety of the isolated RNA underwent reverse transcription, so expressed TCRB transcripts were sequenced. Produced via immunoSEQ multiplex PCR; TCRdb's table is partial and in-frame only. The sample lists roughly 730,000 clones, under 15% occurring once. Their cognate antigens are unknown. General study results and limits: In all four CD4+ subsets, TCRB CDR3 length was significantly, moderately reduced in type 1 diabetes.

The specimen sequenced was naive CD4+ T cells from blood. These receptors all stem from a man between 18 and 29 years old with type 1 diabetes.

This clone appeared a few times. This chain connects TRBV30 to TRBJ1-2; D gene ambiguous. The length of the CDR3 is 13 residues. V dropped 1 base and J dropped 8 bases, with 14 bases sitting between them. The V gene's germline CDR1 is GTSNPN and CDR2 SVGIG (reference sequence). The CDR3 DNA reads TGTGCCTGGAGTGGGACGGCCTCTACAGGCTACACCTTC. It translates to CAWSGTASTGYTF.

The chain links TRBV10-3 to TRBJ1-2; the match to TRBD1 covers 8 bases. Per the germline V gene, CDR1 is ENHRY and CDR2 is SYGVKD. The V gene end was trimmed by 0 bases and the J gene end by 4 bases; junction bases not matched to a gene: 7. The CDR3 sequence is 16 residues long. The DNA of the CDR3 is TGTGCCATCAGTGAGTCGGCAGGACAGGGTAGCTATGGCTACACCTTC. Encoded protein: CAISESAGQGSYGYTF.

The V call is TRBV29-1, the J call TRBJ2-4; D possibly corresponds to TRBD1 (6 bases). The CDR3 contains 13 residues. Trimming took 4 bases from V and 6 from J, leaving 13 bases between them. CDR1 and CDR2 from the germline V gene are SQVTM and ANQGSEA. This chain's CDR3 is CSVGGRGSNIQYF. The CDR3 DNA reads TGCAGCGTTGGGGGCAGGGGTTCAAACATTCAGTACTTC. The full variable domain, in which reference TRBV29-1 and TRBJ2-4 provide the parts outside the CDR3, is SAVISQKPSRDICQRGTSLTIQCQVDSQVTMMFWYRQQPGQSLTLIATANQGSEATYESGFVIDKFPISRPNLTFSTLTVSNMSPEDSSIYLCSVGGRGSNIQYFGAGTRLSVL.

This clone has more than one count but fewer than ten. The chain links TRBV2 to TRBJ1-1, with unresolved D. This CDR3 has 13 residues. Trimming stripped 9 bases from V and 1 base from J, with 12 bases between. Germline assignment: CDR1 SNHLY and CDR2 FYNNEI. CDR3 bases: TGTGCCAGTATCTGGGCCACGAACACTGAAGCTTTCTTT. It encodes CASIWATNTEAFF.

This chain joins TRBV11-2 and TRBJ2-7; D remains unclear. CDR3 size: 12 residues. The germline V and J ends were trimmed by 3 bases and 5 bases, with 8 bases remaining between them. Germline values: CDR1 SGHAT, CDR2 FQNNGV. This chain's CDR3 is CASSFPGHEQYF. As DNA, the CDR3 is TGTGCCAGCAGCTTTCCAGGCCACGAGCAGTACTTC. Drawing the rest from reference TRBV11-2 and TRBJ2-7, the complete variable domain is EAGVAQSPRYKIIEKRQSVAFWCNPISGHATLYWYQQILGQGPKLLIQFQNNGVVDDSQLPKDRFSAERLKGVDSTLKIQPAKLEDSAVYLCASSFPGHEQYFGPGTRLTVT.

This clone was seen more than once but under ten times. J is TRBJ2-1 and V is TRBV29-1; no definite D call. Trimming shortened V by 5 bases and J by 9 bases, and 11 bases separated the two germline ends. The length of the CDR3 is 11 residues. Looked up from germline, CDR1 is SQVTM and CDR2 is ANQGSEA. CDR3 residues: CSVRPVGEQFF. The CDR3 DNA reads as TGCAGCGTTCGGCCCGTCGGTGAGCAGTTCTTC.

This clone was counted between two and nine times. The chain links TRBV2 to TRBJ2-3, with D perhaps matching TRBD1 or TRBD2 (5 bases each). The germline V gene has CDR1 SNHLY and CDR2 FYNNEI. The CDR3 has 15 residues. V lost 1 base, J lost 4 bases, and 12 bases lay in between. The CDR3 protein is CASSEGGRDPDTQYF. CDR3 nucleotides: TGTGCCAGCAGTGAAGGGGGCAGGGACCCAGATACGCAGTATTTT.

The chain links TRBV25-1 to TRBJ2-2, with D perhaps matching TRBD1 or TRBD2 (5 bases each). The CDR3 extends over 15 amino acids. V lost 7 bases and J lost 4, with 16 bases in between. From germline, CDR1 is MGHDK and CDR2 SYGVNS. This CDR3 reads CASNNGKGLTGELFF. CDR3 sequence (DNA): TGTGCCAGCAATAACGGGAAGGGGCTCACCGGGGAGCTGTTTTTT.

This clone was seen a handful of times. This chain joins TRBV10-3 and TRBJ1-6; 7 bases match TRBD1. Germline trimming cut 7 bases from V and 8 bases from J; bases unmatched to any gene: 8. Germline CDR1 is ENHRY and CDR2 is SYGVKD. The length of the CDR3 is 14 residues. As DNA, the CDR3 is TGTGCCATCACGGACAGGCCAACCGATTCACCCCTCCACTTT. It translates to CAITDRPTDSPLHF.

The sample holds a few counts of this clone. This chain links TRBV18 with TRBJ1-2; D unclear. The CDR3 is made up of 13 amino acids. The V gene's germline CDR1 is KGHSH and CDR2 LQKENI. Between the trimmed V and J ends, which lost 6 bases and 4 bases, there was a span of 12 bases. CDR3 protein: CASSDNRGYGYTF. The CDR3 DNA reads TGTGCCAGCTCTGACAATCGGGGCTATGGCTACACCTTC.

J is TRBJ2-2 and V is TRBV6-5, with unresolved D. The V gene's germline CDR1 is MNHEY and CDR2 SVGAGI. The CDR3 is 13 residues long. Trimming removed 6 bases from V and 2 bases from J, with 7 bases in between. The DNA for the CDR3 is TGTGCCAGCAGGCTGGCTAACACCGGGGAGCTGTTTTTT. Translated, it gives CASRLANTGELFF.

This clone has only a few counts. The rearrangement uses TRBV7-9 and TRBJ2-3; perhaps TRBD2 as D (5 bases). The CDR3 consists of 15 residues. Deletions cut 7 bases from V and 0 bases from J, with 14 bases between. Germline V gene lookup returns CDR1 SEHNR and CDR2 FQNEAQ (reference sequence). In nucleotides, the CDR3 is TGTGCCAGCATCTACCAGGCGGGTAGCACAGATACGCAGTATTTT. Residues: CASIYQAGSTDTQYF.

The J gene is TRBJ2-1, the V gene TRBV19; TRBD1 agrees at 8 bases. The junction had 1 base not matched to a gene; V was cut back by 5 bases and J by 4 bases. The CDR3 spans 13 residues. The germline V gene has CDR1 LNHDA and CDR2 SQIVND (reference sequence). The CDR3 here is CASSGQGYNEQFF. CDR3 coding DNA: TGTGCCAGTAGTGGACAGGGTTACAATGAGCAGTTCTTC.

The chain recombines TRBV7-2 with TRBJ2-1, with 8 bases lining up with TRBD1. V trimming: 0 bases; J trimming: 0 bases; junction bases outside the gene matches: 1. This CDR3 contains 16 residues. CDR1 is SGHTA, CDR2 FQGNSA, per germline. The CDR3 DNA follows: TGTGCCAGCAGCTTAGCTACAGGGGGCTCCTACAATGAGCAGTTCTTC. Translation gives CASSLATGGSYNEQFF.

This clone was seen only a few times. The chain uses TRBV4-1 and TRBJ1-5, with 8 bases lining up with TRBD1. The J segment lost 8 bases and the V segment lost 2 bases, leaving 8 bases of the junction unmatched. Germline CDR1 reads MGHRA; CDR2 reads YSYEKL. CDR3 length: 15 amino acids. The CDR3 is CASSQPGQGVEPQHF. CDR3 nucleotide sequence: TGCGCCAGCAGCCAACCCGGACAGGGTGTTGAGCCCCAGCATTTT.

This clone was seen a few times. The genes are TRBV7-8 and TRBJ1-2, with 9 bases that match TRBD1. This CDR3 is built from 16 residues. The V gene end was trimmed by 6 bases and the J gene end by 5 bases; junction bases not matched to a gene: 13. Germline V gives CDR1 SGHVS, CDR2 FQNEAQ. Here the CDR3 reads CASSPGQGPAGYGYTF. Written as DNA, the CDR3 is TGTGCCAGCAGTCCGGGACAGGGCCCCGCCGGGTATGGCTACACCTTC.

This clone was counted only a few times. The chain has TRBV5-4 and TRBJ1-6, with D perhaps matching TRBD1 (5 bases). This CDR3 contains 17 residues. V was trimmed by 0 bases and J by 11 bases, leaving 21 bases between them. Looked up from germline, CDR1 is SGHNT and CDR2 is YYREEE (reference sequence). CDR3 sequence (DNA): TGTGCCAGCAGCTTGGCCCCTGATACAGGCGGAACGGCACCCCTCCACTTT. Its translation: CASSLAPDTGGTAPLHF.

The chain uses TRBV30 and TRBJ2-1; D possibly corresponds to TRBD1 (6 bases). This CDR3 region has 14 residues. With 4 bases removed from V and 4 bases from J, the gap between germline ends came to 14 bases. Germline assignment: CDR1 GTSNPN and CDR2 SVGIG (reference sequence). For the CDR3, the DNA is TGTGCCTGGACACAGGGTTTGGGTTACAATGAGCAGTTCTTC. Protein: CAWTQGLGYNEQFF.

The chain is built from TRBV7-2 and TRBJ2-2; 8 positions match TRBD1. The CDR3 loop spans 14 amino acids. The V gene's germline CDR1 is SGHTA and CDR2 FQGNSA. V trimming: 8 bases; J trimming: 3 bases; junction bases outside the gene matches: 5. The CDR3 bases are TGTGCCAGCGGACAGGGACTTGACACCGGGGAGCTGTTTTTT. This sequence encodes CASGQGLDTGELFF.

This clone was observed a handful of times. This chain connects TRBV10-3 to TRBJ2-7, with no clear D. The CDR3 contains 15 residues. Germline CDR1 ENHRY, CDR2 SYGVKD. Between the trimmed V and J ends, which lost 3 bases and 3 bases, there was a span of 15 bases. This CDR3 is CAISDSASTYYEQYF. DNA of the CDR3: TGTGCCATCAGTGACAGTGCCTCCACATACTACGAGCAGTACTTC.

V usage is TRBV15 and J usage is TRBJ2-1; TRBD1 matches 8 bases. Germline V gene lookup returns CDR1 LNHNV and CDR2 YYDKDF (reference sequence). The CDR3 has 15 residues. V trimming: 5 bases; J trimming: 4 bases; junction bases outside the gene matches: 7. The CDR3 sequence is CATSRRDRTYNEQFF. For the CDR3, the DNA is TGTGCCACCAGCCGCCGGGACAGGACATACAATGAGCAGTTCTTC.

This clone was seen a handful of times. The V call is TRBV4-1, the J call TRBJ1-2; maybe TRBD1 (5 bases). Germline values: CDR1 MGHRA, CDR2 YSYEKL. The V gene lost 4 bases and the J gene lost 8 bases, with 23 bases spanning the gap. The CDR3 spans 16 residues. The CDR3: CASSPFGRTPEGGYTF. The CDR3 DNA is TGCGCCAGCAGCCCCTTCGGGCGGACACCGGAGGGGGGCTACACCTTC.

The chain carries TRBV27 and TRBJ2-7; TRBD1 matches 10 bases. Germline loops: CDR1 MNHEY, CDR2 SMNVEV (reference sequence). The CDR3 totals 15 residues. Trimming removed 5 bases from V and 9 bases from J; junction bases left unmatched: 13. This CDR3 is CASSLRTGGRVGQYF. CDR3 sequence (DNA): TGTGCCAGCAGTCTGAGGACAGGGGGGCGAGTTGGGCAGTACTTC.

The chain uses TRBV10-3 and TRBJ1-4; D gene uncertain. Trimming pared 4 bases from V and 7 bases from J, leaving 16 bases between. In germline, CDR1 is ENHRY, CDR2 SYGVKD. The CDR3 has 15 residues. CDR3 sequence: CAISGADPPGEKLFF. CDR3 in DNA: TGTGCCATCAGTGGGGCGGACCCTCCGGGTGAAAAACTGTTTTTT.

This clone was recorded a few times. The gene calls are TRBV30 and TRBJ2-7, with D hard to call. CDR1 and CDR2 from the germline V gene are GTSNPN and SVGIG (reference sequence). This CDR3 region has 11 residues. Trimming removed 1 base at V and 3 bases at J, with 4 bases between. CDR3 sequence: CAWSAYYEQYF. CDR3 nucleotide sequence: TGTGCCTGGAGTGCCTACTACGAGCAGTACTTC.

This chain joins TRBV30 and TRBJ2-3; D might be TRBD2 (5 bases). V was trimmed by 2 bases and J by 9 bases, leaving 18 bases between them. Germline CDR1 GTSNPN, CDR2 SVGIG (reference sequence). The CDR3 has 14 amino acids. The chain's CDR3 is CAWSYVAPGVTQYF. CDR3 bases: TGTGCCTGGAGTTACGTAGCGCCTGGGGTCACGCAGTATTTT.

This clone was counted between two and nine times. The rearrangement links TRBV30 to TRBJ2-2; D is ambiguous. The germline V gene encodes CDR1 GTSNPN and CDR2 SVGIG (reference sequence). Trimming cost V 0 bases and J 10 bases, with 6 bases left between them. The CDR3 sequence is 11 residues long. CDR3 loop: CAWSVYEELFF. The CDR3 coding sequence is TGTGCCTGGAGTGTCTACGAGGAGCTGTTTTTT.

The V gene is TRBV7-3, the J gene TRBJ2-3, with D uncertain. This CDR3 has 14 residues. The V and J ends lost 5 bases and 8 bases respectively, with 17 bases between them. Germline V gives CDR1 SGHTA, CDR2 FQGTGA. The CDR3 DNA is TGTGCCAGCAGCCCCGGCAGGACCCTAGGTACGCAGTATTTT. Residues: CASSPGRTLGTQYF. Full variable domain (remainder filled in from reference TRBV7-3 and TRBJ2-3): GAGVSQTPSNKVTEKGKYVELRCDPISGHTALYWYRQSLGQGPEFLIYFQGTGAADDSGLPNDRFFAVRPEGSVSTLKIQRTERGDSAVYLCASSPGRTLGTQYFGPGTRLTVL.